A selection of T cell receptor beta chains follows, all from one sample in a study of blood T cell repertoires in COVID-19. Some clones are missing from TCRdb's copy, which holds only in-frame ones; the method was immunoSEQ multiplex PCR. The sample shows approximately 81,000 clones, roughly 91% of them seen only once. The sequencing sample was made of peripheral blood. The receptors stem from a woman aged 45-65 years in a cohort sampled during active COVID-19. CDR3s include the opening cysteine and the closing phenylalanine or tryptophan. A D gene is named only where the DNA matches it firmly. Where a row states a size, it is once, few, many or the class of an expanded clone; other rows omit it.

D | J | V | size | DNA | CDR3
. | TRBJ2-3 | TRBV6-5 | . | TGTGCCAGCAGACCCCGGGGGGCTTCCACAGATACGCAGTATTTT | CASRPRGASTDTQYF
TRBD2 | TRBJ2-3 | TRBV9 | . | TGTGCCAGCAGCGTAGCTGCGACTAGCGGGAGGGGAGATACGCAGTATTTT | CASSVAATSGRGDTQYF
. | TRBJ2-3 | TRBV9 | . | TGTGCCAGCAGCGGACAGATATCAACTAGCACAGATACGCAGTATTTT | CASSGQISTSTDTQYF
. | TRBJ1-3 | TRBV18 | . | TGTGCCAGCTCACCACGACAGTCTGGAAACACCATATATTTT | CASSPRQSGNTIYF
. | TRBJ1-6 | TRBV11-2 | . | TGTGCCAGCAGCCCTTCGAGCATTCTTAATTCACCCCTCCACTTT | CASSPSSILNSPLHF
. | TRBJ2-7 | TRBV5-6 | few | TGTGCCAGCAGCTTACTACAGGGTTCCGAGCAGTACTTC | CASSLLQGSEQYF
TRBD2 | TRBJ2-1 | TRBV15 | few | TGTGCCACCAGCCCAAGGACTAGCGGGATGGGTGAGCAGTTCTTC | CATSPRTSGMGEQFF
. | TRBJ1-2 | TRBV2 | . | TGTGCCAGCAGTTATAGTGGCTACACCTTC | CASSYSGYTF
TRBD1 | TRBJ2-5 | TRBV6-6 | once | TGTGCCAGCAGACGATCCCGGGACAGGGGGCAAGAGACCCAGTACTTC | CASRRSRDRGQETQYF
TRBD1 | TRBJ2-7 | TRBV5-1 | . | TGCGCCAGCAGCCCCCGCCGACAGGGTCTCTCCTACGAGCAGTACTTC | CASSPRRQGLSYEQYF
TRBD1 | TRBJ2-7 | TRBV7-9 | . | TGTGCCAGCAGCCTAGCCCGGACAGGGGGTAACGAGCAGTACTTC | CASSLARTGGNEQYF
TRBD1 | TRBJ2-2 | TRBV2 | . | TGTGCCAGCAGTGGAGACAGGGGCACCGGGGAGCTGTTTTTT | CASSGDRGTGELFF
. | TRBJ1-1 | TRBV29-1 | . | TGCAGCGTTCCCCTCAGAGGGATGGGCACTGAAGCTTTCTTT | CSVPLRGMGTEAFF
. | TRBJ1-6 | TRBV15 | . | TGTGCCACCAGCAGAGGATCGAGATGGGCGAATTCACCCCTCCACTTT | CATSRGSRWANSPLHF
. | TRBJ1-6 | TRBV5-4 | . | TGTGCCAGCAGACCAGGGGCAAGTGACTCACCCCTCCACTTT | CASRPGASDSPLHF
TRBD2 | TRBJ2-1 | TRBV5-5 | . | TGTGCCAGCAGCTTGGCGTCTACTAGCGGGAGTATGGATGAGCAGTTCTTC | CASSLASTSGSMDEQFF
. | TRBJ2-1 | TRBV6-6 | . | TGTGCCAGCAGTTCAAGGGGAAATGAGCAGTTCTTC | CASSSRGNEQFF
. | TRBJ2-2 | TRBV5-1 | . | TGCGCCAGCAGCTTGCAGGGGAACACCGGGGAGCTGTTTTTT | CASSLQGNTGELFF
TRBD1 | TRBJ1-2 | TRBV4-1 | . | TGCGCCAGCAGCCAAGTAGGGGGCAAGGATGGCTACACCTTC | CASSQVGGKDGYTF
TRBD2 | TRBJ2-7 | TRBV28 | . | TGTGCCAGCAGATGGACTAGCGGGACTTACGAGCAGTACTTC | CASRWTSGTYEQYF
TRBD1 | TRBJ2-1 | TRBV24-1 | . | TGTGCCACCAGTGATCCGGGACAGGCTAGGGATGAGCAGTTCTTC | CATSDPGQARDEQFF
TRBD1 | TRBJ1-2 | TRBV3-1/TRBV3-2 | . | TGTGCCAGCAGCATGGAGGGACAGGTGAACTATGGCTACACCTTC | CASSMEGQVNYGYTF
. | TRBJ2-7 | TRBV29-1 | . | TGCAGCGTTGTTTCTTTGGGAGTCTACGAGCAGTACTTC | CSVVSLGVYEQYF
. | TRBJ2-2 | TRBV7-3 | . | TGTGCCAGCAGCTCCTCGAACACCGGGGAGCTGTTTTTT | CASSSSNTGELFF
. | TRBJ2-4 | TRBV16 | . | TGTGCCAGCAGCCCCCTCCCGGGGATGAACATTCAGTACTTC | CASSPLPGMNIQYF
. | TRBJ1-1 | TRBV30 | once | TGTGCCTGGAGGAAACAGGGTGGTACTGAAGCTTTCTTT | CAWRKQGGTEAFF
. | TRBJ1-5 | TRBV28 | . | TGTGCCAGCATATCCCAGGTCGATCAGCCCCAGCATTTT | CASISQVDQPQHF
. | TRBJ1-2 | TRBV5-6 | . | TGTGCCAGCAGCCCCGAGTGGGCAGGGACATATGGCGCTGGCTACACCTTC | CASSPEWAGTYGAGYTF
TRBD2 | TRBJ2-7 | TRBV6-1 | . | TGTGCCAGCAGTGAAGGTGGAGCACTAGCGGGAGGGGAGGGGGAGCAGTACTTC | CASSEGGALAGGEGEQYF
. | TRBJ2-5 | TRBV11-2 | once | TGTGCCAGCAGCTTATTAGGCGGGGAGACCCAGTACTTC | CASSLLGGETQYF
TRBD1 | TRBJ2-1 | TRBV5-1 | . | TGCGCCAGCAGCCCTGGGACAGCTACCTACAATGAGCAGTTCTTC | CASSPGTATYNEQFF
TRBD1 | TRBJ1-2 | TRBV3-1/TRBV3-2 | . | TGTGCCAGCAGCCACCTGGGACAGGGTAACTATGGCTACACCTTC | CASSHLGQGNYGYTF
. | TRBJ1-4 | TRBV28 | once | TGTGCCAGCAGTTTACCTAGCGGTGAAAAACTGTTTTTT | CASSLPSGEKLFF
TRBD1 | TRBJ2-7 | TRBV27 | . | TGTGCCAGCGGAAGGGACAGCCTCTCCTACGAGCAGTACTTC | CASGRDSLSYEQYF
. | TRBJ2-5 | TRBV11-1 | . | TGTGCCAGCAGCTTAGTACAAGAGACCCAGTACTTC | CASSLVQETQYF
. | TRBJ2-7 | TRBV5-1 | . | TGCGCCAGCAGCCCGTCGGGAAACTACGAGCAGTACTTC | CASSPSGNYEQYF
. | TRBJ2-5 | TRBV18 | . | TGTGCCAGCTCACCTCCCGGCAGGGGTGGGGAGACCCAGTACTTC | CASSPPGRGGETQYF
. | TRBJ1-2 | TRBV6-1 | . | TGTGCCAGCAGTGACAATCGTGCCGAGGGCTACACCTTC | CASSDNRAEGYTF
TRBD1 | TRBJ2-2 | TRBV27 | once | TGTGCCAGCAGTCGGACAGGACCGAACACCGGGGAGCTGTTTTTT | CASSRTGPNTGELFF
. | TRBJ2-1 | TRBV6-5 | . | TGTGCCAGCAGGAGGTCAGGGGGGATGCATGAGCAGTTCTTC | CASRRSGGMHEQFF
TRBD1 | TRBJ1-2 | TRBV7-2 | . | TGTGCCAGCAGCTTAGCCCTGGGACAGGCCTATGGCTACACCTTC | CASSLALGQAYGYTF
. | TRBJ1-5 | TRBV28 | . | TGTGCCAGCAGTGGGGGGAGTCAGCCCCAGCATTTT | CASSGGSQPQHF
. | TRBJ2-1 | TRBV5-1 | . | TGCGCCAGCAGCGCAGGGCACCGAGCCGTGGGATATGATGAGCAGTTCTTC | CASSAGHRAVGYDEQFF
TRBD2 | TRBJ2-7 | TRBV9 | . | TGTGCCAGCAGCGTAGATAGCGGGGCCCCCTACGAGCAGTACTTC | CASSVDSGAPYEQYF
TRBD2 | TRBJ2-1 | TRBV6-5 | . | TGTGCCGGACGCGGGGGGCCGAGCTCCTACAATGAGCAGTTCTTC | CAGRGGPSSYNEQFF
. | TRBJ2-1 | TRBV7-9 | . | TGTGCCAGCAGCTTAGCTAGGAGCTCCTACAATGAGCAGTTCTTC | CASSLARSSYNEQFF
TRBD1 | TRBJ2-6 | TRBV5-1 | . | TGCGCCAGCAGCTTGGGGGCGGGACAGGGGACTCGGGCCAACGTCCTGACTTTC | CASSLGAGQGTRANVLTF
TRBD1 | TRBJ1-5 | TRBV9 | . | TGTGCCAGCAACACTCAGGGGGCGAGCAATCAGCCCCAGCATTTT | CASNTQGASNQPQHF
TRBD2 | TRBJ2-5 | TRBV10-3 | . | TGTGCCATCAGTGTGCAGCGGGAGCGGGAGACCCAGTACTTC | CAISVQRERETQYF
. | TRBJ1-6 | TRBV11-2 | once | TGTGCCAGCAGCCCCAGAATAAGGAGCTCCTATAATTCACCCCTCCACTTT | CASSPRIRSSYNSPLHF
TRBD2 | TRBJ2-3 | TRBV7-2 | . | TGTGCCAGAAAGCCGGGACTAGCGGGGGCCGCGGGTACGCAGTATTTT | CARKPGLAGAAGTQYF
. | TRBJ1-2 | TRBV5-8 | . | TGTGCCAGCAGCTTGGCCGGGGGACGGCGAACCCTGAATAACTATGGCTACACCTTC | CASSLAGGRRTLNNYGYTF
. | TRBJ1-3 | TRBV7-7 | . | TGTGCTAGCAGCCTGGACAGCTCTGGAAACACCATATATTTT | CASSLDSSGNTIYF